Each of the 24 T cell receptor beta chains below was sequenced from the same sample in a study of cytomegalovirus exposure and HLA in healthy donors. Primers: 60 Vbeta forward and 13 Jbeta reverse. Sequencing used immunoSEQ multiplex PCR; TCRdb keeps in-frame clones, though not all of them. The table has about 150,000 clones, roughly 64% seen once; the top ten hold around 2.9%. Sequencing was done on a sample of PBMCs. The receptors come from a woman in her 30s in good health and CMV-seropositive.

The chain combines TRBV5-1 with TRBJ2-5, with 14 positions matching TRBD2. Per the germline V gene, CDR1 is SGHRS and CDR2 is YFSETQ. With V trimmed by 5 bases and J by 1 base, 13 bases remained unmatched. The CDR3 consists of 19 residues. For the CDR3, the DNA is TGCGCCAGCAGTCATGGACTAGCGGGAGGTATGGGGGTCCAAGAGACCCAGTACTTC. Its protein product is CASSHGLAGGMGVQETQYF.

The CDR3 DNA reads as TGTGCCAGCTCACCACTTATTCAGGGGGCAATTGAAGCTTTCTTT. Amino acid sequence: CASSPLIQGAIEAFF. The chain combines TRBV18 with TRBJ1-1, with 8 nucleotides matching TRBD1. V shed 1 base and J 7 bases; nucleotides not matched to a gene: 8. The CDR3 sequence is 15 residues long. Germline CDR1 KGHSH, CDR2 LQKENI.

The chain uses TRBV27 and TRBJ2-2; D perhaps matches TRBD1 (6 bases). The CDR3 length is 14 residues. CDR1 and CDR2 from the germline V gene are MNHEY and SMNVEV (reference sequence). Trimming removed 7 bases at V and 6 bases at J, with 15 bases between. The CDR3 DNA follows: TGTGCCAGCACCCTACAGGGTAGGGCCGGGGAGCTGTTTTTT. Translating gives CASTLQGRAGELFF.

The rearrangement joins TRBV10-3 to TRBJ2-3, with D maybe TRBD2 (6 bases). In germline, CDR1 is ENHRY, CDR2 SYGVKD. The V and J ends lost 2 bases and 4 bases respectively, with 16 bases between them. The CDR3 length is 16 residues. CDR3 in DNA: TGTGCCATCAGTGAGGGGGTCGGGAGATTGGCAGATACGCAGTATTTT. Protein: CAISEGVGRLADTQYF.

The CDR3 DNA sequence: TGTGCCAGCAGTAACTTTGGGACAGACTATGGCTACACCTTC. Encoded protein: CASSNFGTDYGYTF. The chain couples TRBV6-5 to TRBJ1-2; 7 nucleotides line up with TRBD1. Trimming removed 5 bases from V and 3 bases from J; junction bases left unmatched: 6. The CDR3 sequence is 14 residues long. Germline V CDR1 and CDR2: MNHEY, SVGAGI.

The V gene is TRBV19, the J gene TRBJ1-1; possibly TRBD1 for D (6 bases). The CDR3 contains 15 residues. Per the germline V gene, CDR1 is LNHDA and CDR2 is SQIVND (reference sequence). Trimming took 6 bases from V and 9 from J, leaving 23 bases between them. The CDR3 coding sequence is TGTGCCAGTAGGGCTATAACACCACAGGGCCTGCAAGCTTTCTTT. Amino acids: CASRAITPQGLQAFF.

This clone appeared a few times. CDR3 loop: CAWRVWGASGSNEQFF. The CDR3 DNA sequence: TGTGCCTGGAGGGTATGGGGGGCTAGCGGGAGCAATGAGCAGTTCTTC. The chain recombines TRBV30 with TRBJ2-1; 10 bases line up with TRBD2. The V gene's germline CDR1 is GTSNPN and CDR2 SVGIG (reference sequence). CDR3 length equals 16 residues. V trimming: 3 bases; J trimming: 6 bases; junction bases outside the gene matches: 11. The whole variable domain, remainder taken from reference TRBV30 and TRBJ2-1, is SQTIHQWPATLVQPVGSPLSLECTVEGTSNPNLYWYRQAAGRGLQLLFYSVGIGQISSEVPQNLSASRPQDRQFILSSKKLLLSDSGFYLCAWRVWGASGSNEQFFGPGTRLTVL.

Here the CDR3 reads CASSLVAERQETQYF. The DNA for the CDR3 is TGCGCCAGCAGCTTGGTGGCAGAGCGACAAGAGACCCAGTACTTC. The V and J genes are TRBV5-1 and TRBJ2-5, with D uncertain. Germline CDR1 reads SGHRS; CDR2 reads YFSETQ. CDR3 length: 15 residues. Trimming pared 0 bases from V and 2 bases from J, leaving 11 bases between. Variable domain in full (rest from reference TRBV5-1 and TRBJ2-5): KAGVTQTPRYLIKTRGQQVTLSCSPISGHRSVSWYQQTPGQGLQFLFEYFSETQRNKGNFPGRFSGRQFSNSRSEMNVSTLELGDSALYLCASSLVAERQETQYFGPGTRLLVL.

The sample holds a few counts of this clone. The V gene is TRBV27, the J gene TRBJ1-5; TRBD1 might be the D (5 bases). V was cut by 6 bases and J by 0 bases, with 18 bases left in between. From germline, CDR1 is MNHEY and CDR2 SMNVEV (reference sequence). CDR3 length: 17 amino acids. The CDR3 nucleotides are TGTGCCAGCAGACCGAAGGGGATTGGTTATAGCAATCAGCCCCAGCATTTT. It yields the protein CASRPKGIGYSNQPQHF.

The chain uses TRBV6-4 and TRBJ2-1; 11 positions match TRBD2. The length of the CDR3 is 14 residues. Looked up from germline, CDR1 is MRHNA and CDR2 is SNTAGT. V shed 7 bases and J 5 bases; nucleotides not matched to a gene: 4. The CDR3 loop is CASKTSGNHNEQFF. Written as DNA, the CDR3 is TGTGCCAGCAAGACTAGCGGGAACCACAATGAGCAGTTCTTC.

This clone was seen a handful of times. CDR3 in amino acids: CSVADKSPAGYGYTF. The CDR3, as DNA: TGCAGCGTTGCGGACAAGTCTCCCGCTGGCTATGGCTACACCTTC. The chain recombines TRBV29-1 with TRBJ1-2; D might be TRBD1 (5 bases). Germline V lookup: CDR1 SQVTM, CDR2 ANQGSEA. This CDR3 contains 15 residues. The ends were cut back, 4 bases at V and 4 bases at J, with 19 bases in the middle.

The chain joins TRBV6-1 to TRBJ1-2, with 8 nucleotides matching TRBD1. This CDR3 has 14 residues. V shed 7 bases and J 7 bases; nucleotides not matched to a gene: 11. Germline-derived CDR1 and CDR2 are MNHNS and SASEGT. The CDR3 DNA is TGTGCCAGCATTCTGGGACAGGCCCGCGGTGGCTACACCTTC. Its translation: CASILGQARGGYTF.

The V call is TRBV7-2, the J call TRBJ1-1; D gene uncertain. Germline V CDR1 and CDR2: SGHTA, FQGNSA. The length of the CDR3 is 12 residues. The V end lost 3 bases, the J end lost 8 bases, and 10 bases lay between the germline ends. CDR3 DNA: TGTGCCAGCAGCTTTTTGACTGCGGAAGCTTTCTTT. This encodes CASSFLTAEAFF.

Here the CDR3 DNA reads TGTGCCAGCAGCTTAGATTTAGGAGGAGCTTTCTTT. It codes for CASSLDLGGAFF. This chain links TRBV11-3 with TRBJ1-1; D is uncertain. The V gene's germline CDR1 is SGHNT and CDR2 YENEEA. This CDR3 region has 12 residues. The V and J ends lost 0 bases and 10 bases respectively, with 9 bases between them. The full variable domain, its missing parts supplied by reference TRBV11-3 and TRBJ1-1, is EAGVVQSPRYKIIEKKQPVAFWCNPISGHNTLYWYLQNLGQGPELLIRYENEEAVDDSQLPKDRFSAERLKGVDSTLKIQPAELGDSAVYLCASSLDLGGAFFGQGTRLTVV.

This sequence joins TRBV5-6 and TRBJ2-5; D is perhaps TRBD1 (5 bases). The CDR3 loop spans 14 amino acids. The germline gives CDR1 SGHDT, CDR2 YYEEEE. Trimming removed 4 bases from V and 2 bases from J, with 12 bases in between. CDR3 in amino acids: CASSRRQTQETQYF. For the CDR3, the DNA is TGTGCCAGCAGCCGTAGACAGACTCAAGAGACCCAGTACTTC.

CDR3 coding DNA: TGTGCCAGCGGGCTCATGAACACTGAAGCTTTCTTT. Residues: CASGLMNTEAFF. The rearrangement joins TRBV7-8 to TRBJ1-1, with D hard to call. Germline values: CDR1 SGHVS, CDR2 FQNEAQ. V lost 8 bases, J lost 0 bases, and 7 bases lay in between. The CDR3 spans 12 residues. Drawing the rest from reference TRBV7-8 and TRBJ1-1, the complete variable domain is GAGVSQSPRYKVAKRGQDVALRCDPISGHVSLFWYQQALGQGPEFLTYFQNEAQLDKSGLPSDRFFAERPEGSVSTLKIQRTQQEDSAVYLCASGLMNTEAFFGQGTRLTVV.

The chain has TRBV6-1 and TRBJ2-3; TRBD2 aligns across 9 bases. Trimming cost V 8 bases and J 6 bases; bases outside gene matches: 12. CDR3 length: 15 residues. Germline-derived CDR1 and CDR2 are MNHNS and SASEGT. This CDR3 is CASLFAGGLVDTQYF. The CDR3 DNA is TGTGCCAGCCTCTTTGCGGGGGGGCTTGTGGATACGCAGTATTTT.

CDR3 nucleotide sequence: TGTGCCAGCAGCTTAGCTGCCCCCCTCTACCGGGGGACTGGGGCCAACGTCCTGACTTTC. As protein: CASSLAAPLYRGTGANVLTF. The J gene is TRBJ2-6, the V gene TRBV7-6; D is perhaps TRBD2 (6 bases). The CDR3 is 20 residues long. CDR1 and CDR2 (germline): SGHVS, FNYEAQ. The germline V and J ends were trimmed by 0 bases and 2 bases, with 20 bases remaining between them.

This clone is medium-sized within its sample. The rearrangement links TRBV4-2 to TRBJ2-1; TRBD2 agrees at 7 bases. Unmatched junction bases numbered 9, after V lost 4 bases and J lost 3 bases. The CDR3 has 16 residues. Per germline, CDR1 LGHNA and CDR2 YNFKEQ. The CDR3 spells CASSLLLIAGYNEQFF. In DNA form, the CDR3 reads TGTGCCAGCAGCCTCCTCTTGATAGCGGGCTACAATGAGCAGTTCTTC.

This chain uses TRBV5-6 with TRBJ1-3; D not certain. This CDR3 region has 16 residues. V dropped 4 bases and J dropped 3 bases, with 17 bases sitting between them. CDR1 and CDR2 from the germline V gene are SGHDT and YYEEEE. The DNA of the CDR3 is TGTGCCAGCAGCCCATTTCCATCGGGGTATGGAAACACCATATATTTT. Its protein is CASSPFPSGYGNTIYF.

This chain connects TRBV19 to TRBJ1-2; D unclear. Trimming pared 6 bases from V and 5 bases from J, leaving 13 bases between. The CDR3 runs to 13 residues. Germline CDR1 reads LNHDA; CDR2 reads SQIVND (reference sequence). The CDR3 sequence: CASRPTVPYGYTF. The CDR3 DNA reads TGTGCCAGTAGACCTACAGTACCTTATGGCTACACCTTC. The variable domain in full, with the rest retrieved from reference TRBV19 and TRBJ1-2, is DGGITQSPKYLFRKEGQNVTLSCEQNLNHDAMYWYRQDPGQGLRLIYYSQIVNDFQKGDIAEGYSVSREKKESFPLTVTSAQKNPTAFYLCASRPTVPYGYTFGSGTRLTVV.

This clone was detected a few times. The rearrangement uses TRBV7-9 and TRBJ2-7; D is uncertain. CDR3 length: 12 amino acids. CDR1 and CDR2 (germline): SEHNR, FQNEAQ (reference sequence). The V gene lost 7 bases and the J gene lost 6 bases, with 13 bases spanning the gap. Here the CDR3 reads CASTPITGEQYF. The CDR3 DNA sequence: TGTGCCAGCACCCCTATAACCGGCGAGCAGTACTTC.

This chain joins TRBV14 and TRBJ2-7, with a possible D match to TRBD1 (5 bases). This CDR3 spans 17 amino acids. The germline V gene encodes CDR1 SGHDN and CDR2 FVKESK. V was cut by 5 bases and J by 5 bases, with 25 bases left in between. CDR3 bases: TGTGCCAGCAGCAAAAGGGTCTTGGGGTGGGGCAACGACGAGCAGTACTTC. Amino acids: CASSKRVLGWGNDEQYF.

CDR3 sequence: CASSFQQGAEQYF. The CDR3 DNA follows: TGCGCCAGCAGCTTCCAACAGGGGGCCGAGCAGTACTTC. The J gene is TRBJ2-7, the V gene TRBV5-1; TRBD1 agrees at 9 bases. Germline values: CDR1 SGHRS, CDR2 YFSETQ. The length of the CDR3 is 13 residues. V lost 2 bases, J lost 6 bases, and 3 bases stayed unmatched.